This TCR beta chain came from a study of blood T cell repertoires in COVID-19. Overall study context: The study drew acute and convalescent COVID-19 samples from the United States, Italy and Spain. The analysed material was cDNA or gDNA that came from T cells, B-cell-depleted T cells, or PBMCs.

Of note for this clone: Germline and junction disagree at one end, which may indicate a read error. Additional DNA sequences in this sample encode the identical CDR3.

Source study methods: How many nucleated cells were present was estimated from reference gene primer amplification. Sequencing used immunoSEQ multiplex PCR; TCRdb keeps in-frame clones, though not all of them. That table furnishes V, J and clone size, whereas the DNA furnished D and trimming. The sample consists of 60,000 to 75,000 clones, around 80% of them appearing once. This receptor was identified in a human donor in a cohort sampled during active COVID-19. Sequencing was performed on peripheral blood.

CDR3 nucleotides: TGTGCCAGCAGCCACCAGGGGGGCTCTGGAAACACTATATATTTT. Protein product: CASSHQGGSGNTIYF. The chain couples TRBV5-6 to TRBJ1-3; 7 positions agree with TRBD1. Germline loops: CDR1 SGHDT, CDR2 YYEEEE. This CDR3 contains 15 residues.